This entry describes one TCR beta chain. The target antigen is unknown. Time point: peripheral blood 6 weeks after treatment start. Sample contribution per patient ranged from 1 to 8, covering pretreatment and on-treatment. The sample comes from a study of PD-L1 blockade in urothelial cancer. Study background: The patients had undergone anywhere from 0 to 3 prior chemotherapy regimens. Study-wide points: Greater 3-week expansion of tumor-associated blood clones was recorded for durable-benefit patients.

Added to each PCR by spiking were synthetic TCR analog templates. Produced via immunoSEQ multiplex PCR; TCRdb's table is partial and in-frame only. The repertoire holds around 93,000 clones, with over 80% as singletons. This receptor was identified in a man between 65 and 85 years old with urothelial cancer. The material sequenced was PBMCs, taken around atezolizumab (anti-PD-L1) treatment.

CDR3 amino acids: CASSKRVGASGSQQYF. The CDR3 DNA reads as TGTGCCAGCAGCAAACGTGTCGGGGCTAGCGGGAGTCAGCAGTACTTC. The gene calls are TRBV21-1 and TRBJ2-7; the D call of TRBD2 is as the table states it, not checked on the DNA. TRBV21-1 is a pseudogene. The CDR3 loop spans 16 amino acids.